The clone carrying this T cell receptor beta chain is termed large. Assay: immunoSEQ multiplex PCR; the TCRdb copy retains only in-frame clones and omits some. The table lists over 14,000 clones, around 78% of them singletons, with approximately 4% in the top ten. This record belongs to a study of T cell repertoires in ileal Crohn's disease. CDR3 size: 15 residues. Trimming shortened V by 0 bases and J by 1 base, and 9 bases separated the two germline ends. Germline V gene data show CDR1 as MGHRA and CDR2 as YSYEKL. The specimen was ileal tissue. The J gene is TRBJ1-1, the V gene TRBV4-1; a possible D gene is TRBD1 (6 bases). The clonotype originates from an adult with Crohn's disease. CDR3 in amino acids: CASSQDYRANTEAFF. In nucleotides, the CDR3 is TGCGCCAGCAGCCAAGATTACAGGGCGAACACTGAAGCTTTCTTT.